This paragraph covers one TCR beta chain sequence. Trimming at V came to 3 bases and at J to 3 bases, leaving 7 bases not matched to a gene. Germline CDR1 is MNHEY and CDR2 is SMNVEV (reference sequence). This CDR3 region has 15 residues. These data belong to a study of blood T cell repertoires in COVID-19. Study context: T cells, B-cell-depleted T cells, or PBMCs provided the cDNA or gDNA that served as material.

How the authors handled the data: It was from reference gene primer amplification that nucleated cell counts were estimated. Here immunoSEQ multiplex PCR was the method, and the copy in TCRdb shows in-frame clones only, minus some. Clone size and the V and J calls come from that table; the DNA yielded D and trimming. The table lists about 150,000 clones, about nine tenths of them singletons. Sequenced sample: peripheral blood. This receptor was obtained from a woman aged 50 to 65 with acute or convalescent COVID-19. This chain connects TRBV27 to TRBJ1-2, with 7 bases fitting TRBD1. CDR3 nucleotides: TGTGCCAGCAGTTTCTCCGGCACAGGGGACTATGGCTACACCTTC. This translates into CASSFSGTGDYGYTF.